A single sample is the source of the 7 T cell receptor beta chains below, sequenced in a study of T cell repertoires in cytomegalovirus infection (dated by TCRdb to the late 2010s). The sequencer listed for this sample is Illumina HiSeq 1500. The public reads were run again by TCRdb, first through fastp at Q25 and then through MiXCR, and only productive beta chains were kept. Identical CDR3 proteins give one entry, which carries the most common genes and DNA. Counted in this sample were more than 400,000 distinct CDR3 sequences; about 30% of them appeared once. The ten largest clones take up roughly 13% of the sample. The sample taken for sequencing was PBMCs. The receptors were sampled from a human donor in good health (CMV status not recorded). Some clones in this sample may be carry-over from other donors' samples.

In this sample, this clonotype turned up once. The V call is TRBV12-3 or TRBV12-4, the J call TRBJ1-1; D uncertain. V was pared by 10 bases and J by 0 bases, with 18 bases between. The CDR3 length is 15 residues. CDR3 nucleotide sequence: TGTGCCACCCTGGACTCCCCGTCGCTGAACACTGAAGCTTTCTTT. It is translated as CATLDSPSLNTEAFF.

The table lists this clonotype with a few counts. The CDR3 protein is CASSRHYSYNEQFF. CDR3 DNA: TGTGCCAGCAGTCGTCACTACTCCTACAATGAGCAGTTCTTC. This chain connects TRBV27 to TRBJ2-1, with D uncertain. This CDR3 spans 14 amino acids. CDR1 and CDR2 from the germline V gene are MNHEY and SMNVEV (reference sequence). Trimming stripped 5 bases from V and 0 bases from J, with 8 bases between.

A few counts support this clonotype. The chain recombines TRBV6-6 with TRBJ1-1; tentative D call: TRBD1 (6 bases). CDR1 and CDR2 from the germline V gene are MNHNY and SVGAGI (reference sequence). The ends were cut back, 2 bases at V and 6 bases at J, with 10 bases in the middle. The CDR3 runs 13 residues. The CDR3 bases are TGTGCCAGCAGTTACACAAGGACAGCTGAAGCTTTCTTT. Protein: CASSYTRTAEAFF.

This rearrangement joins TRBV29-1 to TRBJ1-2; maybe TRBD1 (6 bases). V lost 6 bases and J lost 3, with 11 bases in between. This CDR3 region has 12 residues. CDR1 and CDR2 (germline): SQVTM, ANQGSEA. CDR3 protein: CSVPTGDYGYTF. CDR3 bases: TGCAGCGTGCCGACAGGAGACTATGGCTACACCTTC.

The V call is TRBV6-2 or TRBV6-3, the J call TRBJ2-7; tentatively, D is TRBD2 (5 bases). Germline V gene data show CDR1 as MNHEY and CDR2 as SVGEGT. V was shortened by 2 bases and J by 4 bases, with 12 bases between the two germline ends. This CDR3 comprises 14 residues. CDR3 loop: CASSYEVPGYEQYV. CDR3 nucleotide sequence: TGTGCCAGCAGTTACGAAGTCCCGGGGTACGAGCAGTACGTC.

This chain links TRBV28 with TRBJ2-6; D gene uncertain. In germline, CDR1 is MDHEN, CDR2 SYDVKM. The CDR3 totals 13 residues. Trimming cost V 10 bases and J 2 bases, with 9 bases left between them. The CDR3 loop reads CATSIPGANVLTF. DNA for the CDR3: TGTGCCACCTCAATCCCTGGGGCCAACGTCCTGACTTTC. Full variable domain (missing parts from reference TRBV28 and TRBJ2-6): DVKVTQSSRYLVKRTGEKVFLECVQDMDHENMFWYRQDPGLGLRLIYFSYDVKMKEKGDIPEGYSVSREKKERFSLILESASTNQTSMYLCATSIPGANVLTFGAGSRLTVL.

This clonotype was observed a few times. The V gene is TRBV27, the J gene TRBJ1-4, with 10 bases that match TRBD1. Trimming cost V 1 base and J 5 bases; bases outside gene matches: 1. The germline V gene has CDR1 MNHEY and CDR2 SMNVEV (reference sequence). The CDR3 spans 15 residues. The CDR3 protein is CASSLWTGGNEKLFF. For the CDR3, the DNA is TGTGCCAGCAGTTTATGGACAGGGGGGAATGAAAAACTGTTTTTT.